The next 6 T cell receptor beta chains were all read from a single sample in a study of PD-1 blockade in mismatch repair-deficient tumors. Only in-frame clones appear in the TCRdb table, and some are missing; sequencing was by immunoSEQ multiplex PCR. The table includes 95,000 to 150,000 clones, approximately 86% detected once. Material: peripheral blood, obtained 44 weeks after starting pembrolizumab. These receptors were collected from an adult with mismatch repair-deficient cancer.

CDR3 sequence: CASSILTDTQYF. The CDR3, as DNA: TGTGCCAGCAGCATCCTCACAGATACGCAGTATTTT. The chain links TRBV7-2 to TRBJ2-3; D is ambiguous. Per the germline V gene, CDR1 is SGHTA and CDR2 is FQGNSA. This CDR3 region has 12 residues. V lost 5 bases and J 2 bases, leaving 5 bases between the germline ends.

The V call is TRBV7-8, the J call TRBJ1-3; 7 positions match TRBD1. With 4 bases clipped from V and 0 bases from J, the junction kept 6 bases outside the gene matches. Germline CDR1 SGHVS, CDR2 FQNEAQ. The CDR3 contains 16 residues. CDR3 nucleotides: TGTGCCAGCAGCTACCGGGACAGAGACTCTGGAAACACCATATATTTT. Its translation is CASSYRDRDSGNTIYF.

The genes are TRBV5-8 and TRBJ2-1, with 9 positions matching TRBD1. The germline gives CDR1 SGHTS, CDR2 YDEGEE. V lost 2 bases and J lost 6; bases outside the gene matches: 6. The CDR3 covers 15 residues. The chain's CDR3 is CASSLPGTGRNEQFF. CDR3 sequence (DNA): TGTGCCAGCAGCTTACCCGGGACAGGGCGCAATGAGCAGTTCTTC.

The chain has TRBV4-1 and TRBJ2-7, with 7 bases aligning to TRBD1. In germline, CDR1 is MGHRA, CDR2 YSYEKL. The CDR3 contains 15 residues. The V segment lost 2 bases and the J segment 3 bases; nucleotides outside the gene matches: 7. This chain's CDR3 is CASSQTPGQLYEQYF. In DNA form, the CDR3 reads TGCGCCAGCAGCCAAACCCCGGGACAGCTCTACGAGCAGTACTTC.

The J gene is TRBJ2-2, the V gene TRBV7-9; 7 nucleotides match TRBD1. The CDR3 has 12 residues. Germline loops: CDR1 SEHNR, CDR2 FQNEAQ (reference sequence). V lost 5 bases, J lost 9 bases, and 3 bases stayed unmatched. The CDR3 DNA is TGTGCCAGCAGCCAGGGACAGAGGGAGCTGTTTTTT. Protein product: CASSQGQRELFF.

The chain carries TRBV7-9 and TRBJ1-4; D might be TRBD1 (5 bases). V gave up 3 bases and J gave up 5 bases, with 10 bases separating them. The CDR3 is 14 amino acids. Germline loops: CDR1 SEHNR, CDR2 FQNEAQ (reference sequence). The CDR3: CASSFVRDNEKLFF. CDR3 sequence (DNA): TGTGCCAGCAGCTTTGTCCGGGACAATGAAAAACTGTTTTTT.